Listed below are T cell receptor beta chains from one sample, sequenced in a study of Ad26.COV2.S vaccination and SARS-CoV-2 variants. Libraries were prepared by immunoSEQ multiplex PCR; TCRdb keeps only in-frame clonotypes and omits some of them. The sample has hundreds of thousands of clones, approximately 84% seen once. This sample comprised peripheral blood, obtained in a trial of Ad26.COV2.S vaccine versus placebo. Receptor source: a person aged 18-65 years who received the Ad26.COV2.S COVID-19 vaccine or a placebo. Both conserved end residues are part of each CDR3. A D gene is named only where the DNA matches it firmly. The size field is filled for only some rows; it gives once, few, many or a size class.

V	D	size	J	CDR3	DNA
TRBV5-8	TRBD2	.	TRBJ2-5	CASSLLAGDSETQYF	TGTGCCAGCAGCTTGCTAGCGGGGGATTCGGAGACCCAGTACTTC
TRBV6-5	TRBD1	.	TRBJ1-3	CASSRTGGVGNTIYF	TGTGCCAGCAGTAGGACAGGGGGCGTCGGAAACACCATATATTTT
TRBV10-1	TRBD2	.	TRBJ2-3	CASSESRAGGPADTQYF	TGCGCCAGCAGTGAGTCGAGAGCGGGAGGGCCCGCAGATACGCAGTATTTT
TRBV18	TRBD2	.	TRBJ2-1	CASSPPQRGGTNEQFF	TGTGCCAGCTCACCACCTCAGCGGGGGGGTACAAATGAGCAGTTCTTC
TRBV30	.	once	TRBJ2-1	CAWSVLSDQRSNEQFF	TGTGCCTGGAGTGTACTCAGCGACCAGCGATCGAATGAGCAGTTCTTC
TRBV11-2	.	medium-sized	TRBJ2-7	CASSRMGVSSYEQYF	TGTGCCAGCAGCCGGATGGGGGTGAGCTCCTACGAGCAGTACTTC
TRBV19	.	.	TRBJ2-7	CASSIGSGYEQYF	TGTGCCAGTAGTATAGGGAGCGGCTACGAGCAGTACTTC
TRBV11-3	.	.	TRBJ2-1	CASSLGLAYNEQFF	TGTGCCAGCAGCTTAGGGTTGGCCTACAATGAGCAGTTCTTC
TRBV7-2	.	.	TRBJ2-7	CASSYQNGDYEQYF	TGTGCCAGCAGCTATCAAAACGGCGACTACGAGCAGTACTTC
TRBV6-2/TRBV6-3	.	.	TRBJ1-1	CASSYTPMNTEAFF	TGTGCCAGCAGTTACACACCCATGAACACTGAAGCTTTCTTT
TRBV11-2	.	few	TRBJ2-7	CASRGNRVRGYEQYF	TGTGCCAGCAGAGGAAACAGGGTCAGGGGCTACGAGCAGTACTTC